This T cell receptor beta chain appears in the sequencing data of a study of blood T cell repertoires in COVID-19. About the study: Acute and convalescent COVID-19 specimens originated in the United States, Italy and Spain.

The CDR3 has 13 amino acids. Trimming cost V 7 bases and J 3 bases, with 12 bases left between them. Germline V lookup: CDR1 MNHEY, CDR2 SVGAGI. Produced via immunoSEQ multiplex PCR; TCRdb's table is partial and in-frame only. This table holds more than 250,000 clones, 80% to 90% found once. The sequence derives from a woman in her forties or fifties with acute or convalescent COVID-19. Sequenced material: peripheral blood. The chain combines TRBV6-5 with TRBJ1-2; TRBD1 is a possible D gene (5 bases). The DNA of the CDR3 is TGTGCCAGCAAGGACATAGAGGACTATGGCTACACCTTC. Protein: CASKDIEDYGYTF.